The clone carrying this TCR beta chain was seen only a few times. The antigen remains undetermined. The entry originates in a study of T-cell memory formation after mild COVID-19. Study results and caveats: Some responding clones appeared in pre-infection memory, suggesting cross-reactive memory joined.

5'RACE primed from the constant segment yielded TCR alpha and TCR beta cDNA libraries bearing sample barcodes and UMIs. TCRdb passed the 5' RACE reads through MiXCR, listing each CDR3 protein once. Found here are 300,000 to 350,000 distinct CDR3 sequences, around 13% of them singletons; the top ten hold about 20%. Germline V gene lookup returns CDR1 MNHEY and CDR2 SVGEGT. This CDR3 is 15 amino acids long. V shed 2 bases and J shed 3 bases, with 14 bases lying between them. The chain recombines TRBV6-2 or TRBV6-3 with TRBJ2-7; possibly TRBD1 for D (6 bases). The sequenced material came from PBMCs or a T cell subset sorted from them (not recorded which). The TCR sequence derives from a young man who had mild COVID-19 (a few samples of this study predate the infection). Cell type and time point are not known. CDR3 region: CASSYPQGNSYEQYF. The CDR3, as DNA: TGTGCCAGCAGTTACCCACAGGGCAACAGCTACGAGCAGTACTTC.